A selection of T cell receptor beta chains follows, all from one sample in a study of T cells after yellow fever vaccination. Each CDR3 protein gets one entry after TCRdb re-called the 5' RACE reads with MiXCR. Here the sample spans roughly 120,000 distinct CDR3 sequences, 7.2% being singletons. The sample was CD4+ T cells sorted from PBMCs, taken about 49 days after the first yellow fever vaccination. These TCRs come from a young man who received the YFV17D yellow fever vaccine. Both conserved end residues are part of each CDR3. D genes are given only for firm matches. Size is stated for part of the rows, as once, few or many counts, or as a class when the clone is expanded.

v_call	j_call	d_call	clone_size	cdr3_nt	cdr3_aa
TRBV6-2/TRBV6-3	TRBJ2-7	TRBD1	many	TGTGCCAGCAGTTACCTCCTGACCGGGACAGGGCTCTACGAGCAGTACTTC	CASSYLLTGTGLYEQYF
TRBV5-8	TRBJ1-5	TRBD1	-	TGTGCCAGCACTTCTAACAGGGGCGACCAGCCCCAGCATTTT	CASTSNRGDQPQHF
TRBV28	TRBJ2-3	-	-	TGTGCCAGCAGCTCAGGGGTCACAGATACGCAGTATTTT	CASSSGVTDTQYF
TRBV5-1	TRBJ2-2	-	many	TGCGCCAGCAGCTGGGGCGGGCAGGACACCGGGGAGCTGTTTTTT	CASSWGGQDTGELFF
TRBV5-1	TRBJ2-1	-	many	TGCGCCAGCAGCAACCGACGCAGCCTCAATGAGCAGTTCTTC	CASSNRRSLNEQFF
TRBV20-1	TRBJ2-5	TRBD2	many	TGCAGTGCTAGAGTTTGGGGCCTAGCGGGGGAACAAGAGACCCAGTACTTC	CSARVWGLAGEQETQYF
TRBV5-6	TRBJ2-1	TRBD1	many	TGTGCCAGCAGCCAAATGACAGGGTTGCTCTACAATGAGCAGTTCTTC	CASSQMTGLLYNEQFF
TRBV4-2	TRBJ1-3	-	-	TGTGCCAGCAGCCAAGTGTGGGGGCAAGGAAACACCATATATTTT	CASSQVWGQGNTIYF
TRBV7-9	TRBJ2-2	-	many	TGTGCCAGCAGCTTTAGTATGATCAACACCGGGGAGCTGTTTTTT	CASSFSMINTGELFF
TRBV12-3/TRBV12-4	TRBJ2-3	-	many	TGTGCCAGCAGTTTATCGTCTGGGGCTACGCAGTATTTT	CASSLSSGATQYF
TRBV7-8	TRBJ2-3	-	many	TGTGCCAGCAGCCCCCTCTCTGGGGGGGGGCTCAGCACAGATACGCAGTATTTT	CASSPLSGGGLSTDTQYF
TRBV7-2	TRBJ2-3	-	-	TGTGCCAGCAGCCCGAATTCAGCAGATACGCAGTATTTT	CASSPNSADTQYF
TRBV7-9	TRBJ2-5	TRBD2	many	TGTGCCAGCAGCCCTGCTAGCGGGGTGGAGACCCAGTACTTC	CASSPASGVETQYF
TRBV7-2	TRBJ2-2	TRBD2	many	TGTGCCAGCAGCTCGCTAGCGGGGGGGGCCGGGGAGCTGTTTTTT	CASSSLAGGAGELFF
TRBV20-1	TRBJ2-7	TRBD1	many	TGCAGTGTTCAGGGACAGGGGGCTAAGAACGAGCAGTACTTC	CSVQGQGAKNEQYF
TRBV11-2	TRBJ1-1	TRBD1	many	TGTGCCAGCAGCTTACTGGACAGGGCGGGCGGCACTGAAGCTTTCTTT	CASSLLDRAGGTEAFF
TRBV2	TRBJ1-2	-	many	TGTGCCAGCAGTGTTAGCCGGACAAATGGCTACACCTTC	CASSVSRTNGYTF
TRBV7-3	TRBJ2-5	TRBD1	many	TGTGCCAGCAGCCGACAGGGGCAGGGGGAGACCCAGTACTTC	CASSRQGQGETQYF
TRBV7-9	TRBJ2-1	-	many	TGTGCCCTGGGGAGGAGATCCACCAATGAGCAGTTCTTC	CALGRRSTNEQFF
TRBV20-1	TRBJ2-1	-	many	TGCAGTGCTACGGGACGGAGGTACAATGAGCAGTTCTTC	CSATGRRYNEQFF
TRBV9	TRBJ2-7	-	many	TGTGCCAGCAGCGCGGACGGGAATTCCTACGAGCAGTACTTC	CASSADGNSYEQYF
TRBV20-1	TRBJ2-7	-	many	TGCAGTGCTAGAGATCAGAAGGCCGCCTACGAGCAGTACTTC	CSARDQKAAYEQYF
TRBV10-3	TRBJ2-7	TRBD1	many	TGTGCCATGGGCCCCGACAGGGGCGACGAGCAGTACTTC	CAMGPDRGDEQYF
TRBV7-3	TRBJ1-2	-	many	TGTGCCAGCAGCTTAACAGCGGGCAGTGGCTACACCTTC	CASSLTAGSGYTF
TRBV5-1	TRBJ2-5	-	many	TGCGCCAGCAGCTTATCGCAGGGCGCGGTATCTTACTTC	CASSLSQGAVSYF
TRBV9	TRBJ1-3	-	many	TGTGCCAGCAGCCCCCAGATAGAGAGCTCTGGAAACACCATATATTTT	CASSPQIESSGNTIYF
TRBV18	TRBJ2-2	-	many	TGTGCCAGCTCCCAGGCATACACCGGGGAGCTGTTTTTT	CASSQAYTGELFF
TRBV18	TRBJ1-1	TRBD1	few	TGTGCCAGCTCACCATGGACAGGGGACACTGAAGCTTTCTTT	CASSPWTGDTEAFF
TRBV7-9	TRBJ1-1	-	few	TGTGCCAGCAGCTTAGGCGGGGCTTTATCTATCACTGAAGCTTTCTTT	CASSLGGALSITEAFF
TRBV10-3	TRBJ1-6	TRBD1	-	TGTGCCATCAGTGGACAGGGGGATTCACCCCTCCACTTT	CAISGQGDSPLHF
TRBV12-3/TRBV12-4	TRBJ2-2	TRBD1	many	TGTGCCAGCAGGGCCGCCGGGACAGCGCCTCTCGGGGAGCTGTTTTTT	CASRAAGTAPLGELFF
TRBV12-3/TRBV12-4	TRBJ1-2	TRBD1	many	TGTGCCAGCAGTTATGCCGGGACAGGGCGTGGCTACACCTTC	CASSYAGTGRGYTF
TRBV20-1	TRBJ1-5	-	few	TGCAGTGCTAGAGATTCAGGGACCGGAGGGCATCAGCCCCAGCATTTT	CSARDSGTGGHQPQHF
TRBV12-3/TRBV12-4	TRBJ2-4	TRBD2	many	TGTGCCAGCAGTTGGACTAGCGGGGGGGCGAACATTCAGTACTTC	CASSWTSGGANIQYF
TRBV7-9	TRBJ1-6	-	many	TGTGCCAGCAGCTTCCCGGGCAATTCACCCCTCCACTTT	CASSFPGNSPLHF